This T cell receptor (beta chain) originates from a study of T cell responses to AZD1222 COVID-19 vaccine. Looked up from germline, CDR1 is LGHNA and CDR2 is YSLEER. Trimming left V 0 bases short and J 2 bases short, with 17 bases between. This CDR3 comprises 17 residues. Some clones are missing from TCRdb's copy, which holds only in-frame ones; the method was immunoSEQ multiplex PCR. This sample has tens of thousands of clones, with 85% to 90% found just once. The chain uses TRBV4-3 and TRBJ2-7; D is possibly TRBD2 (7 bases). Sequences were derived from peripheral blood, sampled 28 days after the second AZD1222 dose. The TCR originated in an adult who received the AZD1222 COVID-19 vaccine. The CDR3 DNA follows: TGCGCCAGCAGCCAAGAGGCGGGGGCCCTCCGAACCTACGAGCAGTACTTC. This codes for CASSQEAGALRTYEQYF.